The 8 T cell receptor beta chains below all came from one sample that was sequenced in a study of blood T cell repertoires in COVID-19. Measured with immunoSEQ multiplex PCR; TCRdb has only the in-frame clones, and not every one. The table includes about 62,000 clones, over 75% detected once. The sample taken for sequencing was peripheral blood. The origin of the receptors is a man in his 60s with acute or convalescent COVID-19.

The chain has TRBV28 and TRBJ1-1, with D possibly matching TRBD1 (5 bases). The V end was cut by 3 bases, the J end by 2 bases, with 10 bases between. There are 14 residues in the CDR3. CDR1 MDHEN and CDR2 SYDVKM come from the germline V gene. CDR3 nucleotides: TGTGCCAGCAGTTTCCTGGGGGGAAACACTGAAGCTTTCTTT. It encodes CASSFLGGNTEAFF.

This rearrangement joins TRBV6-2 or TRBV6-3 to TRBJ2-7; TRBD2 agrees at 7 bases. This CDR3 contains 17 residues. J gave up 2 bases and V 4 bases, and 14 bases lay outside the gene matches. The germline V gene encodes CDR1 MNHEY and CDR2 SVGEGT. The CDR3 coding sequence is TGTGCCAGCAGTTTCACAGGAACCCGGGACTATACCTACGAGCAGTACTTC. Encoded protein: CASSFTGTRDYTYEQYF.

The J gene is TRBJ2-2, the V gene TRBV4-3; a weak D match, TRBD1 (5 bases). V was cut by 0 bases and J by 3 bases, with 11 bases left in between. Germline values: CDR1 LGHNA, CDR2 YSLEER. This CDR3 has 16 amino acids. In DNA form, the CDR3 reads TGCGCCAGCAGCCAAGATCAGGGCAGGGACACCGGGGAGCTGTTTTTT. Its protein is CASSQDQGRDTGELFF.

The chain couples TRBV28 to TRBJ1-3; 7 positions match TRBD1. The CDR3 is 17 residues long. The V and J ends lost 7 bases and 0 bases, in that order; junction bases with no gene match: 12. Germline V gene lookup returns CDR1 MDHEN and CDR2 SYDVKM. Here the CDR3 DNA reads TGTGCCAGCAAACCCCATCCCGGGGACAGCTCTGGAAACACCATATATTTT. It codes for CASKPHPGDSSGNTIYF.

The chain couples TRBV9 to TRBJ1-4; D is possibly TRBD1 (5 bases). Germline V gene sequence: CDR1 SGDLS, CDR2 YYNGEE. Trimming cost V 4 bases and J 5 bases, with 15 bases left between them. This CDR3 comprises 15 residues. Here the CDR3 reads CASSLGSGINEKLFF. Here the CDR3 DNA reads TGTGCCAGCAGCCTAGGTTCAGGGATCAATGAAAAACTGTTTTTT. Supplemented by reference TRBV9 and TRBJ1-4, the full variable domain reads DSGVTQTPKHLITATGQRVTLRCSPRSGDLSVYWYQQSLDQGLQFLIQYYNGEERAKGNILERFSAQQFPDLHSELNLSSLELGDSALYFCASSLGSGINEKLFFGSGTQLSVL.

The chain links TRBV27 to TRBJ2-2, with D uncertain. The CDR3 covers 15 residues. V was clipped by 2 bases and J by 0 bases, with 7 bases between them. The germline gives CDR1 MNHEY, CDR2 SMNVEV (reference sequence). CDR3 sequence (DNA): TGTGCCAGCAGTTTAGAGAGCCCGAACACCGGGGAGCTGTTTTTT. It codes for CASSLESPNTGELFF.

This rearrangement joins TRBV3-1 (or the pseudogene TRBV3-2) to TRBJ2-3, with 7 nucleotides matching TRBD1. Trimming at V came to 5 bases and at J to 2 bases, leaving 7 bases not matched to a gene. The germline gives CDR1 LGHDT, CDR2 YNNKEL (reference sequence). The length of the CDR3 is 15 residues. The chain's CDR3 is CASSNPDRTTDTQYF. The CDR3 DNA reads TGTGCCAGCAGCAACCCGGACAGGACCACAGATACGCAGTATTTT.

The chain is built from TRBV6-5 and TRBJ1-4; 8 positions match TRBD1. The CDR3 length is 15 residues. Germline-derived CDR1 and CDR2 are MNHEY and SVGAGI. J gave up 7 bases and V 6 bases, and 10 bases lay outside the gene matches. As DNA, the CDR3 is TGTGCCAGCAGCCCCTCTCAGGGGGCGGGTGAAAAACTGTTTTTT. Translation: CASSPSQGAGEKLFF.